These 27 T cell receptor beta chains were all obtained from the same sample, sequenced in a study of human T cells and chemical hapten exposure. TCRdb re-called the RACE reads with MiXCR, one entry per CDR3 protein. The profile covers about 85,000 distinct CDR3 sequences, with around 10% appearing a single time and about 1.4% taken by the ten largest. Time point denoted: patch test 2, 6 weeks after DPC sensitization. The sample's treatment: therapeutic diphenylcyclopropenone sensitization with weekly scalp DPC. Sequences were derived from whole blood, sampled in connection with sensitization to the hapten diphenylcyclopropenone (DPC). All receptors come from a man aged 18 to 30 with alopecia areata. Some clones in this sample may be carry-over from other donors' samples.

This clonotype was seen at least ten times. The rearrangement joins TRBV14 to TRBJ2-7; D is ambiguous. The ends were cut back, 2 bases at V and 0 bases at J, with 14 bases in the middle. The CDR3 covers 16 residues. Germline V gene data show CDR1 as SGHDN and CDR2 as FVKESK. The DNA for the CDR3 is TGTGCCAGCAGCCAACAAGTCGGAACGAGCTCCTACGAGCAGTACTTC. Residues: CASSQQVGTSSYEQYF.

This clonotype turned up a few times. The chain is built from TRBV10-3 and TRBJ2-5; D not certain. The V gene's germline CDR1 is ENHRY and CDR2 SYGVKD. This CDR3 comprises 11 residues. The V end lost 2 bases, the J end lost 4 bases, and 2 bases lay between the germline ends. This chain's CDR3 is CAISERETQYF. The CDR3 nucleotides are TGTGCCATCAGTGAGCGAGAGACCCAGTACTTC.

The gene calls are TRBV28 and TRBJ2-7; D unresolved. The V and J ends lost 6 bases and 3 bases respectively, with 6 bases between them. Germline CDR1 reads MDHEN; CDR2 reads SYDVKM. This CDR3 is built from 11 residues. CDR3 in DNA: TGTGCCAGCAGCAACAGCTACGAGCAGTACTTC. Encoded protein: CASSNSYEQYF. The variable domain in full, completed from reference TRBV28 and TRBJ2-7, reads DVKVTQSSRYLVKRTGEKVFLECVQDMDHENMFWYRQDPGLGLRLIYFSYDVKMKEKGDIPEGYSVSREKKERFSLILESASTNQTSMYLCASSNSYEQYFGPGTRLTVT.

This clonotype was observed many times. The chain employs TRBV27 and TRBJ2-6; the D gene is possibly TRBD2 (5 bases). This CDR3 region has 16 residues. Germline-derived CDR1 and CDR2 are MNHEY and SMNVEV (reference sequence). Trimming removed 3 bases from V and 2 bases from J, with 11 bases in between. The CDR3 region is CASSFNRRTGANVLTF. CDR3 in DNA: TGTGCCAGCAGTTTCAACCGGAGGACTGGGGCCAACGTCCTGACTTTC.

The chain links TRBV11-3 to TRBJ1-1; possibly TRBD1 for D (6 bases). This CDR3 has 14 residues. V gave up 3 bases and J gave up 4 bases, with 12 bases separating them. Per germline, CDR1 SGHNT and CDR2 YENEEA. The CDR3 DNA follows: TGTGCCAGCAGCTTGACAGGCTCTGGCACTGAAGCTTTCTTT. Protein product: CASSLTGSGTEAFF.

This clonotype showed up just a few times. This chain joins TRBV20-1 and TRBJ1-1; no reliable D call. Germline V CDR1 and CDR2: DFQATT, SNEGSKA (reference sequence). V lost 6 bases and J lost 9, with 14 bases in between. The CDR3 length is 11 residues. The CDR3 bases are TGCAGTGCCGAGGTTGCAGAGAAAGCTTTCTTT. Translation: CSAEVAEKAFF.

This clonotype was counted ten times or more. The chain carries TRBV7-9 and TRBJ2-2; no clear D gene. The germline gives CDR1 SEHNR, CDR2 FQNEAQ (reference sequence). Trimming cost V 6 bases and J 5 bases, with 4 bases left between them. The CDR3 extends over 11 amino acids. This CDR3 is CASRLTGELFF. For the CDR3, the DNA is TGTGCCAGCAGACTGACCGGGGAGCTGTTTTTT.

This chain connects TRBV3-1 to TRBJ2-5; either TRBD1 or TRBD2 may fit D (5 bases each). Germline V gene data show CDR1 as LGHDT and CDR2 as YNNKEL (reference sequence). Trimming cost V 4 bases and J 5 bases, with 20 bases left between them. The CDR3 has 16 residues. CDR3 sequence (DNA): TGTGCCAGCAGCCGAAAGGGGATTCTAGCTTCCGAGACCCAGTACTTC. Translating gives CASSRKGILASETQYF.

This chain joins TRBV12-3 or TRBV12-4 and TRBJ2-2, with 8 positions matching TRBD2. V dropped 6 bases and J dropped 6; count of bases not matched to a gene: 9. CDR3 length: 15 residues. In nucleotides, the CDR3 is TGTGCCAGCAGACCCGGGGGGGGCGCGCCCGGGGAGCTGTTTTTT. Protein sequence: CASRPGGGAPGELFF.

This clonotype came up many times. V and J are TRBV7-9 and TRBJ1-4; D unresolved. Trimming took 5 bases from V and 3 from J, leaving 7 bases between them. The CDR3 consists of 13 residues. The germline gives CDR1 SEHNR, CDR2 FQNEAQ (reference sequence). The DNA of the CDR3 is TGTGCCAGCAGCGTCGGAGCTAATGAAAAACTGTTTTTT. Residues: CASSVGANEKLFF.

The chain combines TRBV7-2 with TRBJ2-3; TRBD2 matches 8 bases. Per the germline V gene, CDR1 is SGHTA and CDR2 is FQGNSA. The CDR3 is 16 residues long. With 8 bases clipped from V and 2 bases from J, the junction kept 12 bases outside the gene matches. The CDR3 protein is CASGSGSGGVTDTQYF. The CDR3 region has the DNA TGTGCCAGCGGCTCCGGCAGCGGGGGAGTCACAGATACGCAGTATTTT.

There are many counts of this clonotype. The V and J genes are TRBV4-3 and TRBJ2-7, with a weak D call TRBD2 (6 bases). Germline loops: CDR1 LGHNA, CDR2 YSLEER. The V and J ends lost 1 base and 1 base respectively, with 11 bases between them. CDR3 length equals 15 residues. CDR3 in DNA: TGCGCCAGCAGCCAAGGGGATAGCGGTTCCTACGAGCAGTACTTC. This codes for CASSQGDSGSYEQYF.

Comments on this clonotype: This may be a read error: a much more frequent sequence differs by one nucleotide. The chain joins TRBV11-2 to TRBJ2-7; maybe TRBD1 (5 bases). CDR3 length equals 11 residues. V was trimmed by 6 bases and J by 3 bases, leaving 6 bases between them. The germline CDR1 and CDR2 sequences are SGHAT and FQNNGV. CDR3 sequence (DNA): TGTGCCAGCAGAGGGGTCTACGAGCAGTACTTC. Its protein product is CASRGVYEQYF.

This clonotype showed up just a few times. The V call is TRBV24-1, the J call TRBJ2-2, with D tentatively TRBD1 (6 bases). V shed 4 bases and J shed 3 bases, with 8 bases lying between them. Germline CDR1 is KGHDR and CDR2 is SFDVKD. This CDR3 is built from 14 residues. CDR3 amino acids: CATSDHRDTGELFF. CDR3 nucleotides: TGTGCCACCAGTGACCACAGGGACACCGGGGAGCTGTTTTTT.

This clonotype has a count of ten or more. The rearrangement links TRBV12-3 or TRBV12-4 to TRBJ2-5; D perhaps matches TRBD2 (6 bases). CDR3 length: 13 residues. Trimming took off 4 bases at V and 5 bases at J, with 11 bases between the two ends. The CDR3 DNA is TGTGCCAGCAGTTCCCTAGGAGGGGAGACCCAGTACTTC. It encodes CASSSLGGETQYF.

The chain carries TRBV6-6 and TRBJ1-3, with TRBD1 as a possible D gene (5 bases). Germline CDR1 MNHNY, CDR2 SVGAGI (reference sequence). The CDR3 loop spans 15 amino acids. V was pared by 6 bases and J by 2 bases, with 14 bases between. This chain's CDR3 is CASRPPRGAGNTIYF. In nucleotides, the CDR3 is TGTGCCAGCAGACCTCCGAGGGGTGCTGGAAACACCATATATTTT.

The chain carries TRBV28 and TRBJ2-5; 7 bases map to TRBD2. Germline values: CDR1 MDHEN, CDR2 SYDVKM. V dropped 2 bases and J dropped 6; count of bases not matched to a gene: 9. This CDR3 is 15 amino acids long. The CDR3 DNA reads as TGTGCCAGCAGTTTAGGGGGGGAAGTTGGAAAGACCCAGTACTTC. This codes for CASSLGGEVGKTQYF.

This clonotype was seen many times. The CDR3 region is CATRVGTRDTQYF. Written as DNA, the CDR3 is TGTGCCACTCGTGTGGGGACACGAGATACGCAGTATTTT. The chain links TRBV28 to TRBJ2-3; a weak D match, TRBD1 (6 bases). The CDR3 consists of 13 residues. Between the trimmed V and J ends, which lost 10 bases and 5 bases, there was a span of 16 bases. CDR1 is MDHEN, CDR2 SYDVKM, per germline.

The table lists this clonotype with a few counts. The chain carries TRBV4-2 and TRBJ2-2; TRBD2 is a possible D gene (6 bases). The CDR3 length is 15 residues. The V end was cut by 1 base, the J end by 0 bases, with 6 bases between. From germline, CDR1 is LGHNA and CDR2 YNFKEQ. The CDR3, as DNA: TGTGCCAGCAGCCAAGCGGGGGCGAACACCGGGGAGCTGTTTTTT. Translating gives CASSQAGANTGELFF.

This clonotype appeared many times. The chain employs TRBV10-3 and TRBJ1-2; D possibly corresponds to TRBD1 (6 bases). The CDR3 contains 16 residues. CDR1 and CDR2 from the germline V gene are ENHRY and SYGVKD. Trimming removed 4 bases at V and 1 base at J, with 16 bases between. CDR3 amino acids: CAISGKDSRINYGYTF. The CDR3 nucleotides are TGTGCCATCAGTGGGAAGGACAGCCGAATTAACTATGGCTACACCTTC.

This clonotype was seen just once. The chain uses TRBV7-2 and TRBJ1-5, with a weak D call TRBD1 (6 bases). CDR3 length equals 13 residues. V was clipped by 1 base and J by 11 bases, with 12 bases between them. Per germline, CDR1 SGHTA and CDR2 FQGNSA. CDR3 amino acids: CASSLDRVGTQHF. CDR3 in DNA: TGTGCCAGCAGCTTAGACAGGGTTGGGACCCAGCATTTT.

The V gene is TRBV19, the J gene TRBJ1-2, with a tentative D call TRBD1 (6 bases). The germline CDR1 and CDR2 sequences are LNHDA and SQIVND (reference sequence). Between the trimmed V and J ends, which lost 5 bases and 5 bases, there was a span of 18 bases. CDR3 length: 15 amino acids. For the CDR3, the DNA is TGTGCCAGTAGTTCGGCCGGGGGCAGGTCTTATGGCTACACCTTC. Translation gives CASSSAGGRSYGYTF.

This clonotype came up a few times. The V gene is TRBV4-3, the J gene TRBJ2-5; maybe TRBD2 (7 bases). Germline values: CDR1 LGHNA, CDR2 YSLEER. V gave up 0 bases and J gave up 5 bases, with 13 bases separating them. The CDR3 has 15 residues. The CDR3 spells CASSQESGGAETQYF. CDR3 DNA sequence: TGCGCCAGCAGCCAAGAATCGGGGGGCGCGGAGACCCAGTACTTC.

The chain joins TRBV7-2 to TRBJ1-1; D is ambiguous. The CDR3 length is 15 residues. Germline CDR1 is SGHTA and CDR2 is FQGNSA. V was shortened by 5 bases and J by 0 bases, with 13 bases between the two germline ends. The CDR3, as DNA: TGTGCCAGCAGCCTCCATGCAATCATGAACACTGAAGCTTTCTTT. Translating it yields CASSLHAIMNTEAFF.

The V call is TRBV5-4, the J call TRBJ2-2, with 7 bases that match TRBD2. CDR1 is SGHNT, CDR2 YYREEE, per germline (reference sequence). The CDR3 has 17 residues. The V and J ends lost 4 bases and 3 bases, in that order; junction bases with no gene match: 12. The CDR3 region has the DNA TGTGCCAGCAGCCGGGGCGCGGGGGAGCTCGACACCGGGGAGCTGTTTTTT. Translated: CASSRGAGELDTGELFF.

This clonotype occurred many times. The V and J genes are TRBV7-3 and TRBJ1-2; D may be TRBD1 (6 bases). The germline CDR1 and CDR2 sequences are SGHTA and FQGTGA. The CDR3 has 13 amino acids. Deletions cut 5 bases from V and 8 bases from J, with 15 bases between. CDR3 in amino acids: CASSPKQGLGYTF. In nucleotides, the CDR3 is TGTGCCAGCAGCCCCAAACAGGGTCTGGGCTACACCTTC.

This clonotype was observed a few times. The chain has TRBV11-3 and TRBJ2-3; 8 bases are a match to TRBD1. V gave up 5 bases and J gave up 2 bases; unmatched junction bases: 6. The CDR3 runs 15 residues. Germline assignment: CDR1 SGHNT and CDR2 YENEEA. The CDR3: CASSQTGANTDTQYF. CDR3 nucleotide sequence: TGTGCCAGCAGCCAGACAGGGGCCAACACAGATACGCAGTATTTT.